These 23 T cell receptor beta chains were all obtained from the same sample, sequenced in a study of cytomegalovirus exposure and HLA in healthy donors. The PCR employed 60 Vbeta primers together with 13 Jbeta primers. Method: immunoSEQ multiplex PCR; TCRdb's copy keeps in-frame clones and lacks some. Of 110,000 or so clones in the sample, 74% are singletons; the top ten hold about 2%. The sequenced sample was PBMCs. These TCRs come from a human donor in good health.

This clone has just one count. The rearrangement joins TRBV4-3 to TRBJ2-2; 8 nucleotides match TRBD2. Germline V gives CDR1 LGHNA, CDR2 YSLEER. Trimming at V came to 0 bases and at J to 5 bases, leaving 8 bases not matched to a gene. There are 17 residues in the CDR3. CDR3 DNA: TGCGCCAGCAGCCAAGATAGACCGGGGGGGGCAACCGGGGAGCTGTTTTTT. This encodes CASSQDRPGGATGELFF.

The CDR3 nucleotides are TGTGCCAGCAGCCGACAGGAAGGGGCTCAAGGCTACACCTTC. Residues: CASSRQEGAQGYTF. The genes are TRBV6-5 and TRBJ1-2, with a possible D match to TRBD1 (6 bases). This CDR3 has 14 residues. Trimming removed 6 bases at V and 8 bases at J, with 19 bases between. Germline-derived CDR1 and CDR2 are MNHEY and SVGAGI.

The rearrangement links TRBV14 to TRBJ2-7; TRBD2 aligns across 7 bases. Per germline, CDR1 SGHDN and CDR2 FVKESK. After removal of 3 bases from V and 6 bases from J, the junction contained 14 bases not matched to a gene. The CDR3 consists of 16 residues. The CDR3 sequence is CASSHRGREPSAEQYF. The CDR3 nucleotides read TGTGCCAGCAGCCACCGAGGGAGGGAGCCTTCGGCCGAGCAGTACTTC.

The V and J genes are TRBV25-1 and TRBJ2-5; no reliable D call. Trimming left V 4 bases short and J 1 base short, with 7 bases between. This CDR3 contains 13 residues. CDR1 is MGHDK, CDR2 SYGVNS, per germline. CDR3 amino acids: CASSAWAQETQYF. The CDR3 DNA sequence: TGTGCCAGCAGTGCTTGGGCCCAAGAGACCCAGTACTTC.

This sequence joins TRBV18 and TRBJ1-1; D remains unclear. Trimming took 2 bases from V and 2 from J, leaving 9 bases between them. Germline V gene data show CDR1 as KGHSH and CDR2 as LQKENI. CDR3 length: 14 amino acids. For the CDR3, the DNA is TGTGCCAGCTCACCATCCAATTTTAACACTGAAGCTTTCTTT. Amino acids: CASSPSNFNTEAFF.

V gene TRBV27 combines with J gene TRBJ2-1; 14 bases align to TRBD2. With V trimmed by 5 bases and J by 3 bases, 6 bases remained unmatched. There are 17 residues in the CDR3. Germline CDR1 reads MNHEY; CDR2 reads SMNVEV (reference sequence). The CDR3: CASSVRLAGGVYNEQFF. The CDR3 DNA is TGTGCCAGCAGTGTCAGACTAGCGGGAGGGGTCTACAATGAGCAGTTCTTC.

This sequence joins TRBV9 and TRBJ1-1; 11 nucleotides match TRBD1. The germline V gene encodes CDR1 SGDLS and CDR2 YYNGEE. V shed 3 bases and J 3 bases; nucleotides not matched to a gene: 16. This CDR3 comprises 19 residues. The CDR3 nucleotides are TGTGCCAGCAGCGCGGGGGCGGGACAGGGGGTTAGTGGGTACACTGAAGCTTTCTTT. It is translated as CASSAGAGQGVSGYTEAFF. The full variable domain, in which reference TRBV9 and TRBJ1-1 provide the parts outside the CDR3, is DSGVTQTPKHLITATGQRVTLRCSPRSGDLSVYWYQQSLDQGLQFLIQYYNGEERAKGNILERFSAQQFPDLHSELNLSSLELGDSALYFCASSAGAGQGVSGYTEAFFGQGTRLTVV.

The V call is TRBV6-6, the J call TRBJ2-7; 7 positions agree with TRBD2. Germline CDR1 and CDR2: MNHNY and SVGAGI (reference sequence). The CDR3 runs 13 residues. V shed 6 bases and J 5 bases; nucleotides not matched to a gene: 7. This CDR3 reads CASSTREVNEQYF. The CDR3 bases are TGTGCCAGCAGCACACGGGAGGTTAACGAGCAGTACTTC.

In the case of this clone: One end of the junction fails to match germline, which may point to a read error. This chain uses TRBV28 with TRBJ2-3; 11 bases line up with TRBD2. CDR1 and CDR2 (germline): MDHEN, SYDVKM. The CDR3 spans 17 residues. CDR3 in amino acids: CAISPILTSGNTGTQYF. DNA for the CDR3: TGTGCCATCAGCCCAATCTTGACTAGCGGGAACACAGGTACGCAGTATTTT.

In regard to this clone: Mismatch with germline at one junction end may stem from a read error. In nucleotides, the CDR3 is TGCGCCAGCTGCTTCACTAGCGACCCTAGGGATGAGCAGTTCTTC. Translated, it gives CASCFTSDPRDEQFF. This rearrangement joins TRBV5-1 to TRBJ2-1; TRBD2 matches 7 bases. CDR3 length: 15 amino acids. Germline assignment: CDR1 SGHRS and CDR2 YFSETQ.

Here the CDR3 reads CASSFALGGGDRNYGYTF. The CDR3 coding sequence is TGTGCCAGCAGCTTTGCCCTCGGGGGGGGTGATCGGAACTATGGCTACACCTTC. The J gene is TRBJ1-2, the V gene TRBV11-2; tentative D call: TRBD1 (5 bases). V was clipped by 3 bases and J by 2 bases, with 22 bases between them. Germline V gives CDR1 SGHAT, CDR2 FQNNGV. This CDR3 has 18 amino acids.

This chain links TRBV6-6 with TRBJ2-2; D remains unclear. Germline CDR1 MNHNY, CDR2 SVGAGI (reference sequence). Trimming cost V 6 bases and J 2 bases, with 16 bases left between them. This CDR3 has 16 residues. This CDR3 reads CASSPGRGGNTGELFF. The CDR3 DNA follows: TGTGCCAGCAGCCCCGGTCGTGGCGGTAACACCGGGGAGCTGTTTTTT.

This sequence joins TRBV28 and TRBJ1-6; the D gene is possibly TRBD1 (5 bases). Germline CDR1 and CDR2: MDHEN and SYDVKM. CDR3 length: 15 amino acids. Trimming left V 6 bases short and J 6 bases short, with 15 bases between. CDR3 sequence (DNA): TGTGCCAGCAGAACTCAGGGTTCTGGTAATTCACCCCTCCACTTT. This gives the protein CASRTQGSGNSPLHF. Full variable domain (rest looked up from reference TRBV28 and TRBJ1-6): DVKVTQSSRYLVKRTGEKVFLECVQDMDHENMFWYRQDPGLGLRLIYFSYDVKMKEKGDIPEGYSVSREKKERFSLILESASTNQTSMYLCASRTQGSGNSPLHFGNGTRLTVT.

This chain connects TRBV19 to TRBJ2-7, with D perhaps being TRBD1 or TRBD2 (6 bases each). The CDR3 covers 14 residues. The germline V gene encodes CDR1 LNHDA and CDR2 SQIVND (reference sequence). Trimming pared 5 bases from V and 0 bases from J, leaving 11 bases between. CDR3 coding DNA: TGTGCCAGTAGTTTAGGGGGAGGCTCCTACGAGCAGTACTTC. It specifies CASSLGGGSYEQYF.

This chain connects TRBV6-5 to TRBJ1-2; D is possibly TRBD1 (6 bases). This CDR3 comprises 13 residues. V lost 6 bases and J 4 bases, leaving 12 bases between the germline ends. CDR1 and CDR2 from the germline V gene are MNHEY and SVGAGI. CDR3 region: CASSPRGAYGYTF. The DNA of the CDR3 is TGTGCCAGCAGCCCACGGGGGGCCTATGGCTACACCTTC.

The chain recombines TRBV5-1 with TRBJ2-5, with 8 positions matching TRBD2. V lost 0 bases and J lost 5; bases outside the gene matches: 12. This CDR3 contains 17 residues. Germline CDR1 and CDR2: SGHRS and YFSETQ. The CDR3: CASSLELASGQGETQYF. In DNA form, the CDR3 reads TGCGCCAGCAGCTTGGAATTGGCTAGCGGGCAAGGGGAGACCCAGTACTTC.

This sequence joins TRBV6-5 and TRBJ1-5; D gene uncertain. The CDR3 is 13 amino acids. Germline-derived CDR1 and CDR2 are MNHEY and SVGAGI. V lost 10 bases to trimming and J lost 4 bases, with 14 bases between them. This chain's CDR3 is CATKEGGNQPQHF. CDR3 bases: TGTGCCACCAAAGAGGGAGGTAATCAGCCCCAGCATTTT.

This chain uses TRBV2 with TRBJ1-5, with 7 bases lining up with TRBD1. V dropped 6 bases and J dropped 4; count of bases not matched to a gene: 9. CDR3 size: 15 residues. CDR1 SNHLY and CDR2 FYNNEI come from the germline V gene. The CDR3 spells CASRGRDSPNQPQHF. The CDR3 coding sequence is TGTGCCAGCAGGGGCCGGGACAGTCCTAATCAGCCCCAGCATTTT.

J is TRBJ2-5 and V is TRBV6-1; tentative D call: TRBD2 (5 bases). This CDR3 has 16 residues. In germline, CDR1 is MNHNS, CDR2 SASEGT. V lost 3 bases and J 2 bases, leaving 16 bases between the germline ends. CDR3 sequence: CASSDPGRGLQETQYF. The CDR3 DNA follows: TGTGCCAGCAGTGACCCGGGCCGGGGATTACAAGAGACCCAGTACTTC.

This clone has only a few counts. V and J are TRBV6-5 and TRBJ2-7; TRBD2 matches at 8 bases. The germline V gene encodes CDR1 MNHEY and CDR2 SVGAGI. The CDR3 length is 13 residues. With V trimmed by 5 bases and J by 6 bases, 6 bases remained unmatched. The CDR3: CASSNPRGAEQYF. The DNA for the CDR3 is TGTGCCAGCAGTAACCCGCGGGGGGCCGAGCAGTACTTC.

This chain joins TRBV10-3 and TRBJ2-3; D is undetermined. V lost 2 bases and J 2 bases, leaving 5 bases between the germline ends. This CDR3 has 13 residues. Germline CDR1 reads ENHRY; CDR2 reads SYGVKD. CDR3 sequence reads: CAISEIYTDTQYF. The CDR3 coding sequence is TGTGCCATCAGTGAGATCTACACAGATACGCAGTATTTT.

CDR3 amino acids: CASSLESRVSGANVLTF. For the CDR3, the DNA is TGTGCCAGTAGTCTTGAGTCTCGGGTATCTGGGGCCAACGTCCTGACTTTC. This chain joins TRBV19 and TRBJ2-6; D gene uncertain. Trimming stripped 5 bases from V and 1 base from J, with 15 bases between. Germline CDR1 and CDR2: LNHDA and SQIVND (reference sequence). This CDR3 comprises 17 residues.

This clone came up a few times. The rearrangement uses TRBV2 and TRBJ1-5, with a possible D match to TRBD1 (5 bases). V gave up 11 bases and J gave up 2 bases, with 13 bases separating them. The CDR3 loop spans 13 amino acids. The germline gives CDR1 SNHLY, CDR2 FYNNEI. CDR3 loop: CAARGVGNQPQHF. CDR3 nucleotide sequence: TGTGCCGCCCGGGGGGTGGGCAATCAGCCCCAGCATTTT.